This entry concerns a single T cell receptor (beta chain). It has no known antigen specificity. Base-call qualities are not available, and no considerably larger clone is one nucleotide away. RNA was extracted with the RNeasy kit and about 0.5 to 1 ug was reverse transcribed using random hexamers. The immunoSEQ multiplex PCR assay, which covers 54 Vbeta and 13 Jbeta segments, was used to amplify TCR beta CDR3 regions. Bias from PCR amplification was corrected by using a synthetic template baseline for primer optimization and for computational correction. In the source study's methods: Reads were assigned to V, D and J genes according to IMGT and analyzed in immunoSEQ Analyzer, with only productive sequences retained. To calculate clonality, Shannon entropy was normalized by log2 of the number of productive unique sequences and then subtracted from one. Public and private clones were assessed among the 100 most prevalent clones of each patient and control. A clone was defined as Susac-specific if it was absent from the healthy and MS cohorts, from about 1,100 published viral clones and from other ImmuneACCESS disease sequences. TCRdb trimmed public reads at Q25 via fastp, called clones via MiXCR and kept in-frame beta chains. CDR3 protein duplicates are merged, each entry listing the most common genes and DNA. The V and J calls and clone size are TCRdb's, not the authors'. This sample gives about 200,000 distinct CDR3 sequences in total; around nine tenths of them show up just once. 0.085% to 0.1% of the sample comes from the top ten.

The record originates from a study of CD8 T cells in Susac syndrome (dated by TCRdb to the late 2010s). Concerning the study at large: Of the Susac syndrome patients who were sequenced, fewer than ten were in clinical remission while roughly 6 had clinically active disease. At the time of blood withdrawal, Susac syndrome patients were either therapy-naive, taking corticosteroids (with some also receiving IVIg), or on IVIg alone. Whether CD8+ T cell activation and differentiation in Susac syndrome was antigen driven was tested using repertoire sequencing. Summary of the overall study and its limitations: The CD4+ T cell repertoire of patients with Susac syndrome showed no detectable clonal expansion. The number of individuals in the TCR sequencing and HLA analysis was acknowledged as relatively small.

Peripheral blood CD8+ and CD4+ T cells from healthy donors, Susac syndrome patients and multiple sclerosis patients were profiled by high-throughput TCR beta sequencing. Susac syndrome patients met recently defined diagnostic criteria for definite or probable disease. CD8+ TEMRA cells were enriched by FACS, while bulk CD8+ and CD4+ T cells were purified by magnetic negative isolation. Blood was collected in EDTA tubes and processed within 24 hours, with PBMCs isolated through density gradient centrifugation. PBMCs intended for TCR sequencing were cryopreserved in liquid nitrogen and thawed later in a water bath at 37 degrees C. A purity of at least 90% was achieved for sorted or isolated CD4+, CD8+ and CD8+ TEMRA cells. The CDR3 covers 14 residues, taking in both the cysteine and the phenylalanine. The sequence is cut down to CDR3 DNA, 42 bases in frame from base 1. V has 6 bases trimmed and J has 7 bases trimmed; junction bases matching no gene number 10. Via the germline V gene (reference sequence), CDR1 is DFQATT and CDR2 SNEGSKA.

This sequence was found in a human donor with Susac syndrome. The specimen was CD4+ T cells from PBMCs. The chain is assembled from TRBV20-1 and TRBJ1-5; TRBD1 lines up with 9 middle nucleotides. The CDR3 is CSARRGQGDQPQHF. The DNA sequence is TGCAGTGCGAGGAGGGGACAGGGCGACCAGCCCCAGCATTTT.